The 12 T cell receptor beta chains reported below all come from one sample, sequenced in a study of blood T cell repertoires in COVID-19. Here immunoSEQ multiplex PCR was the method, and the copy in TCRdb shows in-frame clones only, minus some. The profile shows about 260,000 clones, around 82% of them singletons. Sequencing was done on a sample of peripheral blood. The origin of the receptors is a woman aged 45 to 65 who had recovered from COVID-19.

This clone was seen once. The V and J genes are TRBV11-2 and TRBJ2-3; no reliable D call. CDR1 SGHAT and CDR2 FQNNGV come from the germline V gene. V was pared by 1 base and J by 2 bases, with 13 bases between. The CDR3 contains 16 residues. CDR3: CASSLVAGSVTDTQYF. CDR3 in DNA: TGTGCCAGCAGCTTAGTGGCAGGATCCGTCACAGATACGCAGTATTTT.

The CDR3 loop is CASSFERQENSPLHF. In DNA form, the CDR3 reads TGTGCCAGCAGCTTTGAGCGGCAGGAGAATTCACCCCTCCACTTT. This rearrangement joins TRBV5-4 to TRBJ1-6; D is unclear. Looked up from germline, CDR1 is SGHNT and CDR2 is YYREEE (reference sequence). The CDR3 loop spans 15 amino acids. Trimming pared 2 bases from V and 7 bases from J, leaving 13 bases between.

This chain links TRBV5-1 with TRBJ1-2, with D perhaps matching TRBD1 (6 bases). Trimming pared 5 bases from V and 1 base from J, leaving 15 bases between. The CDR3 length is 15 residues. Germline CDR1 and CDR2: SGHRS and YFSETQ. DNA of the CDR3: TGCGCCAGCAGGCCGGGACACCGAGATAACTATGGCTACACCTTC. As protein: CASRPGHRDNYGYTF.

The V gene is TRBV30, the J gene TRBJ1-1; D perhaps matches TRBD1 (5 bases). V lost 3 bases, J lost 8 bases, and 13 bases lay in between. The germline V gene has CDR1 GTSNPN and CDR2 SVGIG (reference sequence). The CDR3 is 12 residues long. CDR3 residues: CAWREGTREAFF. The DNA for the CDR3 is TGTGCCTGGAGGGAGGGGACCCGGGAAGCTTTCTTT.

This clone was seen more than once but under ten times. This chain links TRBV24-1 with TRBJ2-5; 8 bases fit TRBD1. V lost 7 bases and J lost 5; bases outside the gene matches: 11. Germline loops: CDR1 KGHDR, CDR2 SFDVKD. CDR3 size: 15 residues. CDR3 sequence: CATRKGGQVGETQYF. In DNA, the CDR3 is TGTGCCACCAGAAAAGGGGGACAGGTTGGGGAGACCCAGTACTTC.

V usage is TRBV5-1 and J usage is TRBJ2-1, with D unclear. The germline gives CDR1 SGHRS, CDR2 YFSETQ. The CDR3 has 15 residues. V was pared by 0 bases and J by 0 bases, with 7 bases between. In DNA, the CDR3 is TGCGCCAGCAGCTTGGTTCTGAGCTCCTACAATGAGCAGTTCTTC. Translation gives CASSLVLSSYNEQFF.

The chain combines TRBV11-3 with TRBJ2-4; D is perhaps TRBD2 (6 bases). There are 20 residues in the CDR3. V was clipped by 4 bases and J by 0 bases, with 25 bases between them. CDR1 SGHNT and CDR2 YENEEA come from the germline V gene. CDR3 sequence (DNA): TGTGCCAGCAGCTCAGGTCGGGGGTTCAGGGCCTCCCCAGCCAAAAACATTCAGTACTTC. It codes for CASSSGRGFRASPAKNIQYF.

Comment on this clone: This specimen includes other DNA sequences encoding the same CDR3. The CDR3 is CASSLGGGPYNEQFF. The CDR3 DNA reads TGTGCCAGCAGCTTAGGGGGAGGGCCCTACAATGAGCAGTTCTTC. The chain uses TRBV7-3 and TRBJ2-1, with TRBD2 matching over 7 bases. This CDR3 is 15 amino acids long. After removal of 2 bases from V and 2 bases from J, the junction contained 3 bases not matched to a gene. Germline CDR1 and CDR2: SGHTA and FQGTGA.

The rearrangement joins TRBV21-1 to TRBJ1-6; the DNA was not compared with TRBD1, the D call given in the table. TRBV21-1 is labeled a pseudogene. The CDR3 extends over 17 amino acids. The CDR3 DNA is TGTGCCAGCAGCAAGGGACAGGGGCGGCTCCATAATTCACCCCTCCACTTT. Its translation is CASSKGQGRLHNSPLHF.

This chain links TRBV23-1 with TRBJ1-4; weak D call: TRBD1 (6 bases). TRBV23-1 is classed as an ORF, of uncertain function. This CDR3 is built from 16 residues. Trimming took 0 bases from V and 5 from J, leaving 13 bases between them. CDR3 in amino acids: CASSQSGHRVNEKLFF. Written as DNA, the CDR3 is TGCGCCAGCAGTCAATCGGGCCACAGGGTCAATGAAAAACTGTTTTTT.

The chain couples TRBV7-6 to TRBJ1-3; 8 bases are shared with TRBD1. Germline CDR1 and CDR2: SGHVS and FNYEAQ. CDR3 size: 18 residues. J lost 0 bases, V lost 3 bases, and 10 bases had no gene match. The CDR3 DNA reads TGTGCCAGCAGCTTGGGGACAGGCGGAGGCCACTCTGGAAACACCATATATTTT. Residues: CASSLGTGGGHSGNTIYF.

The rearrangement joins TRBV24-1 to TRBJ1-2; 9 bases fit TRBD1. This CDR3 is 13 amino acids long. The J segment lost 8 bases and the V segment lost 4 bases, leaving 4 bases of the junction unmatched. Germline CDR1 KGHDR, CDR2 SFDVKD. DNA for the CDR3: TGTGCCACCAGTGAACAGGGGGCGGAGGGCTACACCTTC. This codes for CATSEQGAEGYTF.